The text below deals with one T cell receptor beta chain. The source of the sample is a study of blood T cell repertoires in COVID-19. Turning to the study itself: The origin of the acute and convalescent COVID-19 samples was the United States, Italy and Spain.

The V and J ends lost 3 bases and 6 bases respectively, with 11 bases between them. There are 13 residues in the CDR3. Germline lookup yields CDR1 SGDLS and CDR2 YYNGEE. Measured with immunoSEQ multiplex PCR; TCRdb has only the in-frame clones, and not every one. The repertoire includes about 170,000 clones, more than 70% of them detected once, and 3.6% sits in the top ten. Material: PBMCs or T cells enriched from blood (not recorded which). The chain has TRBV9 and TRBJ2-3, with D possibly being TRBD2 (5 bases). This receptor was identified in a woman in her fifties or sixties in a cohort exposed to, infected with or recovered from COVID-19 (not recorded which). The CDR3 DNA reads as TGTGCCAGCAGCGGCAGCGGTCTCGATACGCAGTATTTT. This gives the protein CASSGSGLDTQYF.